Listed here are 15 T cell receptor beta chains from one sample, sequenced in a study of monozygotic twins with cystic fibrosis. TCRdb's copy holds only in-frame clones and misses some; the assay was immunoSEQ multiplex PCR. The table has 32,000 or so clones, 92% seen once. The sequenced material came from blood. All receptors come from a girl aged 2-10 years with cystic fibrosis.

J is TRBJ2-3 and V is TRBV9; tentatively, D is TRBD2 (6 bases). Germline V gene data show CDR1 as SGDLS and CDR2 as YYNGEE. Trimming removed 3 bases at V and 9 bases at J, with 23 bases between. The CDR3 sequence is 16 residues long. The CDR3 nucleotides read TGTGCCAGCAGCGCCGGGGGTAGCGGTCCATTCGGCACGCAGTATTTT. Protein product: CASSAGGSGPFGTQYF.

This chain connects TRBV19 to TRBJ2-5; TRBD1 matches 8 bases. Losses at the gene ends were 8 bases for V and 2 bases for J; bases not matched to a gene: 19. Germline lookup yields CDR1 LNHDA and CDR2 SQIVND (reference sequence). The CDR3 covers 18 residues. CDR3 protein: CASAQHPSGGRGQETQYF. The CDR3 DNA reads TGTGCCAGTGCCCAACACCCGTCAGGGGGCCGGGGGCAAGAGACCCAGTACTTC.

The chain links TRBV11-2 to TRBJ1-1, with D possibly TRBD1 on 5 matching bases. The germline V and J ends were trimmed by 5 bases and 0 bases, with 10 bases remaining between them. Germline loops: CDR1 SGHAT, CDR2 FQNNGV. CDR3 length equals 14 residues. CDR3 coding DNA: TGTGCCAGCAGCCGAATGACAGTGAACACTGAAGCTTTCTTT. It is translated as CASSRMTVNTEAFF. Variable domain in full (rest from reference TRBV11-2 and TRBJ1-1): EAGVAQSPRYKIIEKRQSVAFWCNPISGHATLYWYQQILGQGPKLLIQFQNNGVVDDSQLPKDRFSAERLKGVDSTLKIQPAKLEDSAVYLCASSRMTVNTEAFFGQGTRLTVV.

The rearrangement joins TRBV21-1 to TRBJ1-2; the D call of TRBD1 is as the table states it, not checked on the DNA. TRBV21-1 is assigned pseudogene status. The CDR3 length is 16 residues. DNA of the CDR3: TGTGCCAGCAGCAAAGACCTCTGGGACAGCGCATATGGCTACACCTTC. The encoded protein is CASSKDLWDSAYGYTF.

The chain recombines TRBV10-2 with TRBJ1-1, with D hard to call. CDR1 and CDR2 (germline): WSHSY, SAAADI. This CDR3 contains 13 residues. The V and J ends lost 5 bases and 2 bases respectively, with 9 bases between them. CDR3 bases: TGCGCCAGCAGTCAAACGGGAAACACTGAAGCTTTCTTT. Its translation is CASSQTGNTEAFF.

This chain uses TRBV5-8 with TRBJ1-1; 8 nucleotides agree with TRBD1. Germline values: CDR1 SGHTS, CDR2 YDEGEE. Trimming took 0 bases from V and 4 from J; bases not matched to a gene: 8. This CDR3 is built from 16 residues. The CDR3 nucleotides are TGTGCCAGCAGCTTGGTGGCGATCAGGGGGCTCACTGAAGCTTTCTTT. Translating gives CASSLVAIRGLTEAFF.

The J gene is TRBJ1-3, the V gene TRBV18; D is undetermined. The CDR3 has 16 amino acids. The V end lost 6 bases, the J end lost 4 bases, and 19 bases lay between the germline ends. In germline, CDR1 is KGHSH, CDR2 LQKENI. The CDR3 loop is CASSRPPISSGNTIYF. The CDR3 nucleotides are TGTGCCAGCTCGCGACCTCCGATCTCATCCGGAAACACCATATATTTT. The whole variable domain, filled in from reference TRBV18 and TRBJ1-3, reads NAGVMQNPRHLVRRRGQEARLRCSPMKGHSHVYWYRQLPEEGLKFMVYLQKENIIDESGMPKERFSAEFPKEGPSILRIQQVVRGDSAAYFCASSRPPISSGNTIYFGEGSWLTVV.

V and J are TRBV15 and TRBJ2-5; perhaps TRBD2 as D (7 bases). This CDR3 has 14 residues. Per germline, CDR1 LNHNV and CDR2 YYDKDF (reference sequence). Trimming shortened V by 5 bases and J by 0 bases, and 10 bases separated the two germline ends. The CDR3 reads CATSRGADQETQYF. Here the CDR3 DNA reads TGTGCCACCAGCCGGGGGGCGGACCAAGAGACCCAGTACTTC.

The chain employs TRBV25-1 and TRBJ1-1; 8 positions agree with TRBD1. From germline, CDR1 is MGHDK and CDR2 SYGVNS. V lost 3 bases to trimming and J lost 11 bases; unmatched junction nucleotides: 5. The length of the CDR3 is 12 residues. CDR3 nucleotides: TGTGCCAGCAGTGATAGACAGGGGAGGGCTTTCTTT. This sequence encodes CASSDRQGRAFF.

This chain connects TRBV28 to TRBJ1-4; possibly TRBD1 for D (6 bases). V gave up 9 bases and J gave up 3 bases, with 14 bases separating them. The CDR3 loop spans 14 amino acids. Germline V gene data show CDR1 as MDHEN and CDR2 as SYDVKM. CDR3 bases: TGTGCCAGTTCTAGACAGGTTGCTAATGAAAAACTGTTTTTT. Encoded protein: CASSRQVANEKLFF.

The V and J genes are TRBV14 and TRBJ2-7, with no clear D. CDR3 size: 13 residues. In germline, CDR1 is SGHDN, CDR2 FVKESK. The V and J ends lost 4 bases and 0 bases respectively, with 7 bases between them. In DNA form, the CDR3 reads TGTGCCAGCAGCCCAACCAACTCCTACGAGCAGTACTTC. Protein: CASSPTNSYEQYF.

V gene TRBV5-5 combines with J gene TRBJ1-5, with D uncertain. Per the germline V gene, CDR1 is SGHKS and CDR2 is YYEKEE (reference sequence). The CDR3 is 12 amino acids. V lost 4 bases and J 5 bases, leaving 7 bases between the germline ends. The CDR3 sequence: CASSMADQPQHF. CDR3 DNA: TGTGCCAGCAGCATGGCTGATCAGCCCCAGCATTTT. Variable domain in full (rest from reference TRBV5-5 and TRBJ1-5): DAGVTQSPTHLIKTRGQQVTLRCSPISGHKSVSWYQQVLGQGPQFIFQYYEKEERGRGNFPDRFSARQFPNYSSELNVNALLLGDSALYLCASSMADQPQHFGDGTRLSIL.

The V call is TRBV13, the J call TRBJ2-1; 8 bases agree with TRBD2. This CDR3 contains 12 residues. With V trimmed by 1 base and J by 14 bases, 4 bases remained unmatched. Germline CDR1 is PRHDT and CDR2 is FYEKMQ (reference sequence). The CDR3 region has the DNA TGTGCCAGCAGCTTAGAAGGACTAGCTGAGTTCTTC. This sequence encodes CASSLEGLAEFF.

The chain couples TRBV4-3 to TRBJ1-1, with D unclear. Trimming shortened V by 0 bases and J by 1 base, and 9 bases separated the two germline ends. Germline CDR1 reads LGHNA; CDR2 reads YSLEER. This CDR3 is built from 15 residues. CDR3 sequence: CASSQDNAGNTEAFF. The CDR3 DNA is TGCGCCAGCAGCCAAGATAACGCGGGGAACACTGAAGCTTTCTTT.

The chain employs TRBV10-2 and TRBJ1-6; D remains unclear. This CDR3 is 14 amino acids long. The germline CDR1 and CDR2 sequences are WSHSY and SAAADI. Trimming removed 3 bases at V and 7 bases at J, with 10 bases between. The DNA for the CDR3 is TGCGCCAGCAGTGAAGACCCCAGGAATTCACCCCTCCACTTT. Encoded protein: CASSEDPRNSPLHF.